The sequence of this T cell receptor beta chain was determined in a study of Ad26.COV2.S vaccination and SARS-CoV-2 variants. Study-wide context: Administration of Ad26.COV2.S was intramuscular, either once or twice 56 days apart.

The protocol was immunoSEQ multiplex PCR, while the TCRdb copy is restricted to in-frame clones and leaves out a portion. Seen here are a few hundred thousand clones, 75% to 95% observed once, and the top ten hold over 9%. Whole-study findings and limits: Greater spike-specific TCR breadth was seen in vaccine recipients than in placebo recipients. Those who received vaccine or placebo ended up with similar non-spike TCR breadth.

About this clone itself: What it binds is not known.

V was cut by 3 bases and J by 6 bases, with 22 bases left in between. The germline CDR1 and CDR2 sequences are SGHNT and YYREEE (reference sequence). The CDR3 totals 16 residues. The treatment is: approximately 18 received Ad26.COV2.S at low or high dose, single or two shots; about 5 received placebo; per-sample allocation not given. Samples came from day 63 after the first vaccine or placebo injection. Participants' vaccine, an Ad26 vector, delivered Wuhan-strain SARS-CoV-2 spike. This receptor was obtained from a person aged 18-60 years who received the Ad26.COV2.S COVID-19 vaccine or a placebo. Sequenced material: peripheral blood, taken in a trial of Ad26.COV2.S vaccine versus placebo. The chain uses TRBV5-4 and TRBJ2-7; the D gene is possibly TRBD2 (7 bases). Written as DNA, the CDR3 is TGTGCCAGCAGCTCCGCCTCGGGGGGCAATCAAGCCGAGCAGTACTTC. It codes for CASSSASGGNQAEQYF. The full variable domain, completed using reference TRBV5-4 and TRBJ2-7, is ETGVTQSPTHLIKTRGQQVTLRCSSQSGHNTVSWYQQALGQGPQFIFQYYREEENGRGNFPPRFSGLQFPNYSSELNVNALELDDSALYLCASSSASGGNQAEQYFGPGTRLTVT.